One and the same sample provided the 3 T cell receptor beta chains below, sequenced in a study of blood T cell repertoires in COVID-19. The method was immunoSEQ multiplex PCR; TCRdb's version includes in-frame clones alone and lacks a portion of them. The repertoire holds 100,000 to 150,000 clones, roughly 80% seen once, with about 12% in the top ten. Sequenced material: peripheral blood. The receptors were sampled from a human donor in a cohort sampled during active COVID-19.

This chain joins TRBV9 and TRBJ2-4, with a tentative D call TRBD1 (5 bases). CDR1 is SGDLS, CDR2 YYNGEE, per germline. The CDR3 sequence is 17 residues long. Trimming took 0 bases from V and 1 from J, leaving 14 bases between them. The CDR3 is CASSVGVGPGAKNIQYF. The CDR3 coding sequence is TGTGCCAGCAGCGTAGGGGTGGGGCCCGGGGCCAAAAACATTCAGTACTTC.

The chain has TRBV4-1 and TRBJ1-2, with a possible D match to TRBD1 (6 bases). The CDR3 contains 17 residues. The germline V and J ends were trimmed by 1 base and 4 bases, with 19 bases remaining between them. The germline V gene encodes CDR1 MGHRA and CDR2 YSYEKL. CDR3 region: CASSQGGLGGSGYGYTF. The CDR3 DNA reads as TGCGCCAGCAGCCAAGGAGGATTAGGGGGTTCGGGCTATGGCTACACCTTC.

This clone has just one count. This sequence joins TRBV6-5 and TRBJ2-2, with 11 bases that match TRBD2. The germline V gene encodes CDR1 MNHEY and CDR2 SVGAGI. The trim removed 6 bases at V and 5 bases at J, leaving 5 bases unmatched. There are 15 residues in the CDR3. The CDR3 bases are TGTGCCAGCAGGAACTCTAGCGGGGGGACCGGGGAGCTGTTTTTT. Its translation: CASRNSSGGTGELFF.